These 16 T cell receptor beta chains came from one sample sequenced in a study of T-cell memory formation after mild COVID-19. TCRdb used MiXCR to reprocess the 5' RACE reads, holding one entry per CDR3 protein. The data show 210,000 or so distinct CDR3 sequences, roughly 10% seen once. The sequenced sample was PBMCs or a T cell subset sorted from them (not recorded which). Receptor source: a man aged 18 to 29 who had mild COVID-19 (a few samples of this study predate the infection). Cell type and time point are not known.

This clonotype was seen at least ten times. This rearrangement joins TRBV28 to TRBJ2-1, with D possibly called TRBD1 or TRBD2 (5 bases each). The germline CDR1 and CDR2 sequences are MDHEN and SYDVKM. The CDR3 has 12 residues. Deletions cut 10 bases from V and 3 bases from J, with 10 bases between. The CDR3 nucleotides are TGTGCCACCATGGGGGTCTACAATGAGCAGTTCTTC. Its protein product is CATMGVYNEQFF.

The rearrangement links TRBV5-1 to TRBJ2-5; 7 bases are a match to TRBD2. Per the germline V gene, CDR1 is SGHRS and CDR2 is YFSETQ. Germline trimming cut 7 bases from V and 5 bases from J; bases unmatched to any gene: 11. CDR3 length: 14 amino acids. The CDR3 DNA sequence: TGCGCCAGCGCCTCCGACGGGAGGCGGGAGACCCAGTACTTC. Protein: CASASDGRRETQYF.

This clonotype was seen repeatedly, ten times or more. This chain connects TRBV12-3 or TRBV12-4 to TRBJ2-5, with D perhaps TRBD2 (7 bases). Trimming removed 0 bases at V and 5 bases at J, with 10 bases between. The CDR3 totals 14 residues. The CDR3 DNA reads TGTGCCAGCAGTTTAGCGGGGGGGCCGGAGACCCAGTACTTC. The encoded protein is CASSLAGGPETQYF.

There are a few counts of this clonotype. The CDR3, as DNA: TGTGCCAGCTCACCGGTTTCGGATATGAACACTGAAGCTTTCTTT. Its protein product is CASSPVSDMNTEAFF. The V and J genes are TRBV18 and TRBJ1-1; D is unclear. Germline-derived CDR1 and CDR2 are KGHSH and LQKENI. V shed 3 bases and J shed 0 bases, with 11 bases lying between them. The CDR3 runs to 15 residues.

CDR3 protein: CASSPPETYEQYF. CDR3 nucleotides: TGTGCCAGCAGCCCACCAGAGACCTACGAGCAGTACTTC. The gene calls are TRBV11-1 and TRBJ2-7; unclear D gene. This CDR3 comprises 13 residues. The V end was cut by 5 bases, the J end by 2 bases, with 10 bases between. CDR1 and CDR2 (germline): SGHAT, FQDESV (reference sequence).

A note on this clonotype: It differs at one base from a far larger clone, so likely a read error. This chain connects TRBV5-1 to TRBJ1-2; 7 bases map to TRBD1. There are 13 residues in the CDR3. The V gene end was trimmed by 3 bases and the J gene end by 2 bases; junction bases not matched to a gene: 1. Looked up from germline, CDR1 is SGHRS and CDR2 is YFSETQ. CDR3 residues: CASSWGQNYGYTF. The DNA of the CDR3 is TGCGCCAGCAGCTGGGGACAGAACTATGGCTACACCTTC.

This chain uses TRBV27 with TRBJ1-1; TRBD1 might be the D (5 bases). V lost 2 bases to trimming and J lost 5 bases, with 21 bases between them. Germline CDR1 and CDR2: MNHEY and SMNVEV (reference sequence). The CDR3 has 17 residues. The CDR3 loop is CASSLTLREGEWTEAFF. The CDR3 DNA reads TGTGCCAGCAGTTTAACCCTTCGGGAAGGGGAGTGGACTGAAGCTTTCTTT.

The V call is TRBV7-2, the J call TRBJ2-1; TRBD1 aligns across 7 bases. CDR1 and CDR2 from the germline V gene are SGHTA and FQGNSA. The V gene end was trimmed by 5 bases and the J gene end by 6 bases; junction bases not matched to a gene: 4. The CDR3 runs 13 residues. CDR3 coding DNA: TGTGCCAGCAGCACGGGACAGCTCAATGAGCAGTTCTTC. Translated: CASSTGQLNEQFF.

A note on this clonotype: A much bigger clone sits one base away, suggesting this may be a read error. The chain joins TRBV7-9 to TRBJ2-5, with 8 bases matching TRBD1. The CDR3 loop spans 17 amino acids. Germline CDR1 reads SEHNR; CDR2 reads FQNEAQ (reference sequence). The DNA of the CDR3 is TGTGCCAGCACCGATTTCAGGGGGCGCGTTTCCCCAGAGACCAAGTACTTC. Protein sequence: CASTDFRGRVSPETKYF.

This clonotype was seen once. V usage is TRBV11-1 and J usage is TRBJ2-4; D might be TRBD1 (6 bases). The CDR3 has 14 amino acids. Trimming cost V 6 bases and J 7 bases, with 16 bases left between them. CDR1 is SGHAT and CDR2 is FQDESV in the germline V gene (reference sequence). The CDR3 sequence: CASSKTGPGNIQYF. As DNA, the CDR3 is TGTGCCAGCAGTAAAACAGGGCCGGGGAACATTCAGTACTTC.

This clonotype was seen once. V gene TRBV7-2 combines with J gene TRBJ2-7, with D hard to call. The CDR3 runs 12 residues. V shed 2 bases and J shed 5 bases, with 7 bases lying between them. In germline, CDR1 is SGHTA, CDR2 FQGNSA. The CDR3 is CASSLLIHEQYF. The CDR3 nucleotides are TGTGCCAGCAGCTTATTAATCCACGAGCAGTACTTC.

This clonotype was counted a few times. The chain is built from TRBV27 and TRBJ2-3; D is uncertain. V was trimmed by 8 bases and J by 6 bases, leaving 15 bases between them. CDR1 is MNHEY and CDR2 is SMNVEV in the germline V gene (reference sequence). This CDR3 is built from 13 residues. The CDR3 nucleotides read TGTGCCAGCTCGCGACCCCCGGTGGATACGCAGTATTTT. The encoded protein is CASSRPPVDTQYF.

This chain connects TRBV20-1 to TRBJ1-4; tentatively, D is TRBD1 (6 bases). The V gene's germline CDR1 is DFQATT and CDR2 SNEGSKA (reference sequence). The CDR3 runs 15 residues. V lost 3 bases and J 5 bases, leaving 16 bases between the germline ends. CDR3 loop: CSASGHRAGNEKLFF. CDR3 bases: TGCAGTGCTAGCGGCCACAGGGCGGGAAATGAAAAACTGTTTTTT.

The chain uses TRBV12-3 or TRBV12-4 and TRBJ1-6; D is possibly TRBD1 (5 bases). Deletions cut 3 bases from V and 9 bases from J, with 15 bases between. The CDR3 is made up of 15 amino acids. CDR3 in DNA: TGTGCCAGCAGTTTGGCGGCAGGGATAGGTTCACCCCTCCACTTT. Encoded protein: CASSLAAGIGSPLHF.

The chain is built from TRBV2 and TRBJ1-1, with a tentative D call TRBD1 (6 bases). V lost 11 bases to trimming and J lost 10 bases, with 20 bases between them. Germline values: CDR1 SNHLY, CDR2 FYNNEI. The CDR3 contains 12 residues. The DNA of the CDR3 is TGTGCCGGAAACAGGGAAGTGGAGTCAGCTTTCTTT. This translates into CAGNREVESAFF.

V is TRBV9 and J is TRBJ2-3; D is ambiguous. The CDR3 has 12 residues. Germline V gene lookup returns CDR1 SGDLS and CDR2 YYNGEE. Trimming pared 1 base from V and 7 bases from J, leaving 7 bases between. CDR3 amino acids: CASSVLENTQYF. The CDR3 DNA is TGTGCCAGCAGCGTACTGGAAAATACGCAGTATTTT.